This T cell receptor beta chain was captured in a study of T cell changes during pregnancy in multiple sclerosis. The length of the CDR3 is 14 residues. V lost 2 bases, J lost 1 base, and 9 bases lay in between. The germline gives CDR1 SGHRS, CDR2 YFSETQ. Assay used: immunoSEQ multiplex PCR; TCRdb lists only in-frame clones, some missing. The sample shows around 56,000 clones, 75% to 90% of them seen only once. The rearrangement links TRBV5-1 to TRBJ1-1, with D perhaps TRBD1 (5 bases). The sample here was peripheral blood, taken after pregnancy. This TCR was recovered from a female donor with multiple sclerosis, enrolled in a pregnancy study. The CDR3 is CASSFQGQNTEAFF. DNA of the CDR3: TGCGCCAGCAGCTTCCAGGGCCAGAACACTGAAGCTTTCTTT.